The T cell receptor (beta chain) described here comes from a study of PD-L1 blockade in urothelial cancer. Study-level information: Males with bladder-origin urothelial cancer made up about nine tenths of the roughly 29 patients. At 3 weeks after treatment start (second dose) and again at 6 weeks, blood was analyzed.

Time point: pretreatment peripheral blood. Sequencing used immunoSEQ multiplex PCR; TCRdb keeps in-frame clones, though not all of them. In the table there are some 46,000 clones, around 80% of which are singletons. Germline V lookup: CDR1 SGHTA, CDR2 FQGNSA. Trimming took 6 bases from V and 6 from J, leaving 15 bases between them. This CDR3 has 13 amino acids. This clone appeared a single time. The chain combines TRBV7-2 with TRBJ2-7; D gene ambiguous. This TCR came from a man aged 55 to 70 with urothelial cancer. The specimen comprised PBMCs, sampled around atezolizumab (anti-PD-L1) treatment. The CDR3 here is CASSSVPESEQYF. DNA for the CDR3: TGTGCCAGCAGTAGTGTACCTGAATCCGAGCAGTACTTC. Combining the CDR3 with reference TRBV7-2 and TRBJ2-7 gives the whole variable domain GAGVSQSPSNKVTEKGKDVELRCDPISGHTALYWYRQSLGQGLEFLIYFQGNSAPDKSGLPSDRFSAERTGGSVSTLTIQRTQQEDSAVYLCASSSVPESEQYFGPGTRLTVT.